This T cell receptor beta chain was captured by sequencing in a study of shared clonotypes between healthy human individuals. Study context: CD8 memory received one plate per donor, CD8 naive two, CD4 memory three and CD4 naive three.

Per the authors' pipeline: As immunoSEQ supplied junction-only sequences (without quality scores), filtering differed. Measured with immunoSEQ multiplex PCR; TCRdb has only the in-frame clones, and not every one. The V and J calls and clone size come from that table; D and trimming were worked out from the DNA. Of approximately 640,000 clones in the sample, about two thirds were seen once. Every donor was a Caucasian adult from Nashville, Tennessee. It was into CD45RA+ naive and CD45RA-negative memory subsets that the CD4+ cells were split. The origin of this receptor is a woman younger than 45 in good health. The sequenced material came from memory CD4+ T cells sorted from blood. Described subset: CD45RA-negative fraction.

The DNA of the CDR3 is TGTGCCAGCAGTGGGGGGACTAGCGGGAGAGGCTACGAGCAGTACTTC. The encoded protein is CASSGGTSGRGYEQYF. The J gene is TRBJ2-7, the V gene TRBV6-1; 14 bases fit TRBD2. The V gene end was trimmed by 4 bases and the J gene end by 3 bases; junction bases not matched to a gene: 5. Germline assignment: CDR1 MNHNS and CDR2 SASEGT. This CDR3 is built from 16 residues.